This note documents a single T cell receptor beta chain sequence. What it binds is unknown. This entry belongs to a study of CD8+ T cells in alopecia areata. Study summary: Oral tofacitinib (5 to 10 mg twice daily) was administered to treated patients. Study results and limitations: Tofacitinib significantly brought down scalp clonality and expanded CD8+ clones among top 100. On tofacitinib, scalp and blood still held many of the expanded lesional clones.

Indicated treatment: oral pan-JAK inhibitor, 5-10 mg twice daily. Extraction of RNA preceded its reverse transcription into cDNA, which served as the sequencing template. TCRdb keeps only in-frame clones here, not all; method: immunoSEQ multiplex PCR. The sample carries about 260,000 clones, about 62% recorded once. The length of the CDR3 is 16 residues. Germline loops: CDR1 SNHLY, CDR2 FYNNEI. V lost 6 bases to trimming and J lost 4 bases, with 19 bases between them. The chain carries TRBV2 and TRBJ1-5, with a tentative D call TRBD1 (5 bases). The material was CD4+ T cells sorted from blood, obtained at week 52, from a patient treated with tofacitinib. The sequence derives from a human donor with alopecia areata. Written as DNA, the CDR3 is TGTGCCAGCAGGGTTACCGGGGCAGGAGTTAATCAGCCCCAGCATTTT. As protein: CASRVTGAGVNQPQHF.